Sequencing of this T cell receptor (beta chain) was carried out in a study of long-term antiretroviral therapy in people with HIV (dated by TCRdb to between 2021 and 2023). A note on the overall study: The earliest samples were collected roughly a decade before the 2015 WHO recommendation for immediate ART, at a time when ART was usually postponed until CD4 counts fell. This retrospective serial study examined whether starting ART and sustained HIV suppression were associated with changes in the composition and diversity of the TRB repertoire in peripheral blood. From 25 to 30 adults with confirmed HIV infection, the cohort provided fewer than 200 cryopreserved PBMC samples, gathered serially across a mean of approximately six years (range 1-12). No cross-contamination during QIAcube processing was shown when test extractions of a monoclonal T-cell line were performed alongside roughly 30 polyclonal samples. Of the roughly 30 participants with HIV, about twelve were female.

For CDR1 and CDR2, the germline V gene lists SGHAT and FQNNGV. V and J are truncated by 5 bases and 5 bases respectively, leaving an intervening sequence of 21 bases. The cysteine opens and the phenylalanine closes a CDR3 of 16 amino acids. Only the CDR3 region is kept as DNA, spanning 48 bases read in frame from base 1. Sequencing of the TRB variable region was done with the immunoSEQ hsTCRB v3.0 assay at survey level resolution. The target sequencing depth for TRB was about 40,000-55,000 T-cell genomes per sample. Pooled TRB libraries were sequenced on an Illumina MiSeq with a v3 150-cycle kit. Concerning the study's data processing: Repertoire analysis ran in R within a reproducible Nextflow workflow covering QC, data transformation and analysis. LymphoSeq2, an R package for exploring AIRR-Seq data, was used to implement custom analyses. A handful of samples that yielded fewer than 5000 total TRB sequences were excluded, so that around 190 HIV repertoires were analyzed. Among the roughly 200 retained HIV repertoires, 59 were collected before ART initiation and approximately 130 after ART initiation. Repertoires were downsampled to 5000 TRB nucleotide sequences, and summary statistics were averaged over 100 downsampling iterations. Only TRB sequences with CDR3 regions of at least seven amino acids were retained for analysis. Diversity was assessed using a clonality score derived from Shannon entropy and using the Gini coefficient. In repertoire networks, the top 5000 CDR3 amino acid sequences were linked whenever an edit distance of one separated two sequences. For TRB CDR3 amino acid sequences, antigen specificity groups and MHC restriction were predicted with GLIPH2. To flag known associations with CMV, EBV, HIV or tissue antigens, CDR3 amino acid sequences were compared against VDJdb and McPAS-TCR. Pre-ART, post-ART and control groups were compared with Wilcoxon signed-rank tests and Holm-Bonferroni correction. The immuneACCESS repertoire file appears here via TCRdb, limited to in-frame rearrangements. These files lack a portion of the clones; in checked studies, under half of the deficit traces to unresolved V genes, and the cause of the others is not known. V, J and clone size are taken as reported in that table, and D and trimming were inferred from the DNA itself. Recorded for this sample are some 25,000 clones; around 90% of them occurred a single time. More than 4.5% of the sample lies in the top ten.

Participants were included only if at least one PBMC sample before ART initiation and at least two post-ART samples were available. All participants with HIV were treated in the United States of America. Before DNA extraction, cryopreserved samples of roughly 0.9-11 million PBMC were thawed and washed. At the time of the earliest PBMC sample for each participant with HIV, ages ranged from 23 to 54 years. Per participant, PBMC samples came from 1-4 timepoints prior to ART initiation and 2-8 timepoints following ART initiation, for a median of 7 samples. Serial HIV viral load, CD4+ T-cell count, ART history and demographic data were obtained for every participant. Genomic DNA was extracted from unsorted PBMC with a Qiagen kit on a QIAcube, with processing performed in batches of 12 samples. Note on this clone: It lacks a known antigen. No base quality information exists; no much larger clone differs at one position.

Overall study results and their limits: CDR3 length ranges in HIV repertoires were narrower than in controls, and network structure suggested an antigen-experienced repertoire with only a slight naive shift after ART. The samples span the years 2004 to 2017, and the ART regimens used at that time may not be as effective as current regimens. Limited PBMC availability meant only the TCR beta chain was sequenced, without alpha chain pairing. Because pre-ART samples had limited cell numbers, profiling was done on unsorted PBMC rather than on sorted CD4+ and CD8+ T cells. Inferences about post-ART repertoire changes are limited because no data were available on ART adherence, viral resistance or therapy changes. The repertoire was dominated across all time points by expanded TRB clones identified before ART initiation, although this dominance was seen to fluctuate and to decrease in many PLHIV after ART. Starting ART was linked to a significant rise in TRB diversity, yet even with long-term ART the diversity remained significantly lower than in transplant donor controls.

The material was unsorted PBMCs, obtained more than 4.3 years after starting antiretroviral therapy. The chain is encoded by TRBV11-2 joined to TRBJ1-1; the D gene is not confidently resolved. The sequence was obtained from a man in his thirties or forties with HIV. The CDR3 reads as follows: CASSDRVAFTRTEAFF. The base sequence is TGTGCCAGCAGCGATAGGGTAGCGTTCACGAGAACTGAAGCTTTCTTT.